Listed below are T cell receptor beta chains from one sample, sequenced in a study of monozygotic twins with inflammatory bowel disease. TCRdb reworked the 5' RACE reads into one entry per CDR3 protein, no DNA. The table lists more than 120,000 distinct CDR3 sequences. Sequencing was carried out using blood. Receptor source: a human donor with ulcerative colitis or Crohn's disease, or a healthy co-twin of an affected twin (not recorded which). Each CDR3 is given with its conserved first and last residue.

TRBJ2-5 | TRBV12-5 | CASGLGNGQPEETQYF
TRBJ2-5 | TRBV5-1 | CASSLATREGETQYF
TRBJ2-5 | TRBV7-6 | CASSPSKTQYF
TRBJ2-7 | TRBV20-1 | CSARDWYRGTEQYF
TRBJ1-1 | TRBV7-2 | CASSLGESYTEAFF
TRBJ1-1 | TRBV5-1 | CASSSGTGGLTEAFF
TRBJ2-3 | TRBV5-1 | CASSLKRQGVDTQYF
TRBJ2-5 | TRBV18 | CASSQNAQGGETQYF
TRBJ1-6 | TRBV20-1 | CSARNIMTFFSPLHF
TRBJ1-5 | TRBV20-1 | CSASHRDNQPQHF
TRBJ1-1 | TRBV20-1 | CSARAMNTEAFF
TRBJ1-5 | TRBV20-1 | CSARPSQGRQPQHF
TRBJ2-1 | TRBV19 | CASSTQFTPFYNEQFF
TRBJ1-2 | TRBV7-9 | CASSLELVDYGYTF
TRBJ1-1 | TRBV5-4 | CASSSALGGNTEAFF
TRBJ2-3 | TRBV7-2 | CASSLAGQGFYTDTQYF
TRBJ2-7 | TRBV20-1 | CSARHTGQGVYEQYF
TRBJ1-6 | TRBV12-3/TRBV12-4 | CASSPHGQGYNSPLHF
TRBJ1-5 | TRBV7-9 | CASSLEGKQPQHF
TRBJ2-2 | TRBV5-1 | CASSLKAPAALNTGELFF
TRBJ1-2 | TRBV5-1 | CASSLTMDSYGYTF
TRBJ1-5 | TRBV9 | CASSSDRGRNQPQHF
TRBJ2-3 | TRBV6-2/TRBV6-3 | CASRLGRQTLTDTQYF
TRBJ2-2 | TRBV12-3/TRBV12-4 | CASGLGTGELFF
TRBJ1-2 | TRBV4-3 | CASSLGRGNYGYTF
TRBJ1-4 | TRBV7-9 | CASRRGTYNEKLFF
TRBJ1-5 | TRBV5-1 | CASSLGDRLGNQPQYF
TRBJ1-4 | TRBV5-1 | CASSLVGQSNEKLFF
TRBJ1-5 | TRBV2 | CASLRGRGEPQHF